This TCR beta chain was captured in a study of beta chain features in type 1 diabetes. The study's findings and limits: Shortening that was moderate but significant affected the TCRB CDR3s of Type 1 diabetes patients in all four CD4+ subsets. In patients and controls equally, PCR might favor templates that are shorter.

Of note for this clone: Its antigen is not identified.

cDNA synthesis used the whole RNA isolate, giving expressed TCRB sequences. Here immunoSEQ multiplex PCR was the method, and the copy in TCRdb shows in-frame clones only, minus some. The sample comprises more than 120,000 clones, about 9.4% of which are singletons, and around 1.2% rests with the top ten. Looked up from germline, CDR1 is LGHNA and CDR2 is YSLEER. CDR3 length: 18 residues. J gave up 1 base and V 0 bases, and 7 bases lay outside the gene matches. This sequence was found in a man between 18 and 35 years old in good health. The chain carries TRBV4-3 and TRBJ2-3; 10 nucleotides line up with TRBD2. The sequencing sample was made of naive CD4+ T cells from blood. The CDR3 nucleotides read TGCGCCAGCAGCCAAGATCGGCAGACTAGCGGGCGCACAGATACGCAGTATTTT. Translated: CASSQDRQTSGRTDTQYF.